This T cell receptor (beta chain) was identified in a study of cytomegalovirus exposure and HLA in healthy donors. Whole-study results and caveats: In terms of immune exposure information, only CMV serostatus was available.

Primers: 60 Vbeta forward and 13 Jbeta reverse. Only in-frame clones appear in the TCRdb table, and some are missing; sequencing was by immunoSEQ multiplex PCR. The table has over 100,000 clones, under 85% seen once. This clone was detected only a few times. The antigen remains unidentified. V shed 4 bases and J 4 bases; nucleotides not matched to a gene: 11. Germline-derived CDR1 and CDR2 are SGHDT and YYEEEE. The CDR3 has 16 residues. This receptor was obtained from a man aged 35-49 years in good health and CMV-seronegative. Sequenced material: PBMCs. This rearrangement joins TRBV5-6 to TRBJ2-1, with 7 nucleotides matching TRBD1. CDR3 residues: CASSEAGTELYNEQFF. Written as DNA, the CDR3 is TGTGCCAGCAGCGAGGCCGGGACAGAGTTATACAATGAGCAGTTCTTC.